The sequence of this TCR beta chain was determined in a study of cytomegalovirus exposure and HLA in healthy donors. On the study more broadly: The use of the same platform for the approximately 110 validation repertoires and the approximately 670 first-cohort repertoires was reported by a later analysis.

The germline gives CDR1 MDHEN, CDR2 SYDVKM. The CDR3 consists of 12 residues. V lost 3 bases and J 5 bases, leaving 8 bases between the germline ends. Study-level findings and limits: In vitro assays verified that three CMV-associated chains recognized CMV antigens specifically. The listing of 150 to 200 TCR beta chains classed them as cytomegalovirus-associated. One later analysis, an examination of the 100 to 150 validation repertoires, found that first-cohort TCR clusters tended to co-occur in them.

Method: immunoSEQ multiplex PCR; TCRdb's copy keeps in-frame clones and lacks some. In the table there are some 210,000 clones, roughly 87% of which are singletons. Concerning this clone: Its antigen is currently unknown.

This receptor was obtained from a woman under 30 in good health and CMV-seropositive. The genes are TRBV28 and TRBJ2-7; D is unresolved. The sample was PBMCs. CDR3 in amino acids: CASSLSFDEQYF. DNA of the CDR3: TGTGCCAGCAGTTTGTCCTTTGACGAGCAGTACTTC.